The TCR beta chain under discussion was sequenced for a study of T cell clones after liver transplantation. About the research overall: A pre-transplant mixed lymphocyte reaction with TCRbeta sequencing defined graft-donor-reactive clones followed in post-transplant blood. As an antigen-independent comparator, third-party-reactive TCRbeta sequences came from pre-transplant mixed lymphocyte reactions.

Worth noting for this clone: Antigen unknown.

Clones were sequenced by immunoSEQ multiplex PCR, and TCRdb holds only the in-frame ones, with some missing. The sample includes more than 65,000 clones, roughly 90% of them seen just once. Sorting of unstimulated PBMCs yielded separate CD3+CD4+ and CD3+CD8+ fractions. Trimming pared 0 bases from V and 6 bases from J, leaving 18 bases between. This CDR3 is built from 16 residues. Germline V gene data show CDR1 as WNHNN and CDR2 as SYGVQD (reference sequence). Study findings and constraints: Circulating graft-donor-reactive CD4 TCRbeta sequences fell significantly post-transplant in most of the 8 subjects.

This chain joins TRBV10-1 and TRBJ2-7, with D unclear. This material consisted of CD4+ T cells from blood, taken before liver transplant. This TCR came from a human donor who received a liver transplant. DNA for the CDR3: TGCGCCAGCAGTGAGTCGAGTCAGGTAGCCTCTACCGAGCAGTACTTC. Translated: CASSESSQVASTEQYF.